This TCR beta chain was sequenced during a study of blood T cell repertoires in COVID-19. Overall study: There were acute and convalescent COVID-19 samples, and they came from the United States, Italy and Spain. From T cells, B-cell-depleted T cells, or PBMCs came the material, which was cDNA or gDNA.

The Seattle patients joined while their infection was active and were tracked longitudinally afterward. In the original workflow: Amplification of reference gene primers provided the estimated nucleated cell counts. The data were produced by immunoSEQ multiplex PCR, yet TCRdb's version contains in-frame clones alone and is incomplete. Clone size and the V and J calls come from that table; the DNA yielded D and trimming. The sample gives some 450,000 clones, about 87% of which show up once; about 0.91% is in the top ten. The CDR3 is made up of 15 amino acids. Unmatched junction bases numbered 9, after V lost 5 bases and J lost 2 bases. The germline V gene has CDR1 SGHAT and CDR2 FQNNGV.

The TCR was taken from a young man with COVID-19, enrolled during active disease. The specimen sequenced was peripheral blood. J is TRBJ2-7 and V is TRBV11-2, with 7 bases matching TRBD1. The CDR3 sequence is CASSEDVRGPYEQYF. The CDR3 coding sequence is TGTGCCAGCAGCGAGGACGTGAGGGGGCCCTACGAGCAGTACTTC.